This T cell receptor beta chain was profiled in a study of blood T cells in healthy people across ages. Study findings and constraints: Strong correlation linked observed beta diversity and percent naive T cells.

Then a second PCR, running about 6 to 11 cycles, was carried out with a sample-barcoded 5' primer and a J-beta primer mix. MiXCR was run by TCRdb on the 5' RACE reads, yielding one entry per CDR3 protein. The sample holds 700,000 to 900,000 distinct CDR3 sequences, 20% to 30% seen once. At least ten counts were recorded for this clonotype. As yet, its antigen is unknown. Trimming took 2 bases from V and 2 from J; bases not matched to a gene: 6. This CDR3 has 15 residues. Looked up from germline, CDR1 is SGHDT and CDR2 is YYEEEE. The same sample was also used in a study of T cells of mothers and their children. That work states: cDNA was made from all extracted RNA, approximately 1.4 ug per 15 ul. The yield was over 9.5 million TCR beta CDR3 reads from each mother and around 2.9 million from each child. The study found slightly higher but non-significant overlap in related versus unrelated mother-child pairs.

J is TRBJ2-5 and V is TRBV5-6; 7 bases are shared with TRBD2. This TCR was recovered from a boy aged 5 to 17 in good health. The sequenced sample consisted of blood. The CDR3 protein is CASSLLRGRQETQYF. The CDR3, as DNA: TGTGCCAGCAGCTTATTGCGGGGGAGGCAAGAGACCCAGTACTTC.